This T cell receptor (beta chain) derives from a study of blood T cells in healthy people across ages. Combining a sample-barcoded 5' primer with a J-beta primer mix, a second PCR ran for roughly 7 to 11 cycles. TCRdb reanalysed the 5' RACE reads using MiXCR and keeps one entry per CDR3 protein. The sample lists approximately 680,000 distinct CDR3 sequences; 32% were seen once. Germline values: CDR1 MNHEY, CDR2 SVGEGT. V dropped 4 bases and J dropped 0; count of bases not matched to a gene: 4. The CDR3 spans 16 residues. The TCR originated in a woman of 80 years or more in good health. The sequenced material came from blood. V gene TRBV6-2 or TRBV6-3 combines with J gene TRBJ2-7; TRBD2 aligns across 12 bases. The CDR3 spells CASSFKTSGSSYEQYF. CDR3 coding DNA: TGTGCCAGCAGTTTCAAGACTAGCGGGAGCTCCTACGAGCAGTACTTC.